This entry describes one T cell receptor beta chain. This sample stems from a study of blood T cell repertoires in COVID-19. Germline-derived CDR1 and CDR2 are MNHEY and SVGAGI. V lost 7 bases and J 4 bases, leaving 19 bases between the germline ends. The CDR3 is 15 amino acids. Here immunoSEQ multiplex PCR was the method, and the copy in TCRdb shows in-frame clones only, minus some. The sample lists fewer than 350,000 clones; approximately 86% were seen once. The chain links TRBV6-5 to TRBJ1-2; tentative D call: TRBD1 (5 bases). Material: peripheral blood. This receptor was taken from a woman aged 30 to 39 who had recovered from COVID-19. The CDR3 is CASTPPGLALYGYTF. The CDR3 region has the DNA TGTGCCAGCACCCCACCGGGACTGGCCCTCTATGGCTACACCTTC.